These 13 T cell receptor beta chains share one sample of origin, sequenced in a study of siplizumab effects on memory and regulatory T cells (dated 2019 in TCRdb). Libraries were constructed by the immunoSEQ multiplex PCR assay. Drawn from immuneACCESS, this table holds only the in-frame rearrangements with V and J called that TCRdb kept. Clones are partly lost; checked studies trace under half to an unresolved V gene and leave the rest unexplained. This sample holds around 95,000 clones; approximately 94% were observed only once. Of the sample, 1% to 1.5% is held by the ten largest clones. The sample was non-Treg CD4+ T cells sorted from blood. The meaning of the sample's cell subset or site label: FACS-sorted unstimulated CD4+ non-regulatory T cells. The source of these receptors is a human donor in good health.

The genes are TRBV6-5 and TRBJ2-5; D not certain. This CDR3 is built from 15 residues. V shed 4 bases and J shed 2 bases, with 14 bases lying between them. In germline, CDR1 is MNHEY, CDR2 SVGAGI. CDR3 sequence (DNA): TGTGCCAGCAGTTCAACTGGCGGAGTACAAGAGACCCAGTACTTC. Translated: CASSSTGGVQETQYF.

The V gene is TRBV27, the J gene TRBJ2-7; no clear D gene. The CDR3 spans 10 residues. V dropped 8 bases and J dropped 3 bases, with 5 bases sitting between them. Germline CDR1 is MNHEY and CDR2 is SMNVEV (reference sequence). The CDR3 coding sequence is TGTGCCAGCGGGTACTACGAGCAGTACTTC. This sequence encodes CASGYYEQYF.

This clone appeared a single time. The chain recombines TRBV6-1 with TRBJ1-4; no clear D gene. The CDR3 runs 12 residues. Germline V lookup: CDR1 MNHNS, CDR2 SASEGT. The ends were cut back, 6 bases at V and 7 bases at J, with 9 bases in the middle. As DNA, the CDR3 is TGTGCCAGCAGCCTAGAAGTTGAAAAACTGTTTTTT. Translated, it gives CASSLEVEKLFF.

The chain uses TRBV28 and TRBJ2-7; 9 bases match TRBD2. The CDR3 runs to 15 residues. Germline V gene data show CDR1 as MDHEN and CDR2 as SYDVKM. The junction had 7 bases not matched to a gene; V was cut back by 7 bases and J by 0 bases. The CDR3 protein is CASIGGSGSSYEQYF. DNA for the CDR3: TGTGCCAGCATCGGGGGTAGCGGGAGCTCCTACGAGCAGTACTTC. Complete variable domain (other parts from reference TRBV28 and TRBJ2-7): DVKVTQSSRYLVKRTGEKVFLECVQDMDHENMFWYRQDPGLGLRLIYFSYDVKMKEKGDIPEGYSVSREKKERFSLILESASTNQTSMYLCASIGGSGSSYEQYFGPGTRLTVT.

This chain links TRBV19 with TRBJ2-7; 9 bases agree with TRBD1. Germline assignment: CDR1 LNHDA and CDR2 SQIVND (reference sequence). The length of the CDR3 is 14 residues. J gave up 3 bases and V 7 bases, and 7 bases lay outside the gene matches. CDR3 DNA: TGTGCCAGTACCGATGGGACAGGGTACTACGAGCAGTACTTC. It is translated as CASTDGTGYYEQYF.

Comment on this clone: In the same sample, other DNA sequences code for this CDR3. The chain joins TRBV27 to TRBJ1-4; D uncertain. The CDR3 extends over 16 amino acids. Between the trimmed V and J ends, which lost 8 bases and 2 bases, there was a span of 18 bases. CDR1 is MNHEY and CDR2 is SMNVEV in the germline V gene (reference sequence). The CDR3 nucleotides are TGTGCCAGCGGATCCCCATTGCGTTTTACTAATGAAAAACTGTTTTTT. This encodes CASGSPLRFTNEKLFF.

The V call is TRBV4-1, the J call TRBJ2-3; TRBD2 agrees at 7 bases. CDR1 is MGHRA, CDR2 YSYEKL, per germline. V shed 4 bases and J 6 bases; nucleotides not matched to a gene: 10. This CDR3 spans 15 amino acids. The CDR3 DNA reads TGCGCCAGCAGCCGCCCGGGACTACCCACGGATACGCAGTATTTT. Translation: CASSRPGLPTDTQYF.

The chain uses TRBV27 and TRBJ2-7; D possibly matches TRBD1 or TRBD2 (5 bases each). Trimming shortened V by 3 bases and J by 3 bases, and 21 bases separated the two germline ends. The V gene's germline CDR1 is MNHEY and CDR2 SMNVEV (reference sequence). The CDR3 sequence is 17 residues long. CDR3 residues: CASSFGGGAGFVYEQYF. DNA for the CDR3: TGTGCCAGCAGTTTTGGAGGTGGGGCAGGATTCGTCTACGAGCAGTACTTC.

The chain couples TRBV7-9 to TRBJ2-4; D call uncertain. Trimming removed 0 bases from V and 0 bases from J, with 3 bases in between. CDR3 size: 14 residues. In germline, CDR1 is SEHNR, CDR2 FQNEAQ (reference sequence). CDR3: CASSLAGAKNIQYF. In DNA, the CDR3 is TGTGCCAGCAGCTTAGCAGGAGCCAAAAACATTCAGTACTTC. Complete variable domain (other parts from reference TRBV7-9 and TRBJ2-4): DTGVSQNPRHKITKRGQNVTFRCDPISEHNRLYWYRQTLGQGPEFLTYFQNEAQLEKSRLLSDRFSAERPKGSFSTLEIQRTEQGDSAMYLCASSLAGAKNIQYFGAGTRLSVL.

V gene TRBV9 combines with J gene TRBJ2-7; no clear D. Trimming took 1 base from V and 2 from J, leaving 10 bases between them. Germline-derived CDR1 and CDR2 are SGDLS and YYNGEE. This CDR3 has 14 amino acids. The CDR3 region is CASSVSPDPYEQYF. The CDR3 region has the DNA TGTGCCAGCAGCGTATCTCCGGATCCCTACGAGCAGTACTTC.

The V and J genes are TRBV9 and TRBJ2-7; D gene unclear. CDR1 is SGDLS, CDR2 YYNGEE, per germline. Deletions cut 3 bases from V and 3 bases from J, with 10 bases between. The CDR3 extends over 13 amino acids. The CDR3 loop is CASSEAPRYEQYF. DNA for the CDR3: TGTGCCAGCAGCGAGGCCCCACGCTACGAGCAGTACTTC. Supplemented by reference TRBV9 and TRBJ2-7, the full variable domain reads DSGVTQTPKHLITATGQRVTLRCSPRSGDLSVYWYQQSLDQGLQFLIQYYNGEERAKGNILERFSAQQFPDLHSELNLSSLELGDSALYFCASSEAPRYEQYFGPGTRLTVT.

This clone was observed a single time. CDR3 region: CASSQEGTDTQYF. CDR3 DNA: TGCGCCAGCAGCCAAGAAGGGACAGATACGCAGTATTTT. The chain joins TRBV4-1 to TRBJ2-3; the D is unclear. V lost 0 bases to trimming and J lost 3 bases, with 4 bases between them. CDR3 size: 13 residues. Per the germline V gene, CDR1 is MGHRA and CDR2 is YSYEKL.

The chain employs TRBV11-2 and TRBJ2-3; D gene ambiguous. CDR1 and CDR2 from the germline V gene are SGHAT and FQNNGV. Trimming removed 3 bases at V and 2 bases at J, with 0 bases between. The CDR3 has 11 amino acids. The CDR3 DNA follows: TGTGCCAGCAGCTTCACAGATACGCAGTATTTT. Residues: CASSFTDTQYF. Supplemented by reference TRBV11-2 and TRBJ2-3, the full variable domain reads EAGVAQSPRYKIIEKRQSVAFWCNPISGHATLYWYQQILGQGPKLLIQFQNNGVVDDSQLPKDRFSAERLKGVDSTLKIQPAKLEDSAVYLCASSFTDTQYFGPGTRLTVL.